The rows below give T cell receptor beta chains drawn from one sample of a study of CD8+CD57+ T cells in acquired aplastic anemia. TCRdb called the reads again in MiXCR, with one record for every CDR3 protein. The profile covers fewer than 250,000 distinct CDR3 sequences, with roughly 50% appearing a single time and 15% to 20% taken by the ten largest. The sequenced material came from sorted CD4+, CD8+, or CD8+CD57+ T cells (not recorded which) from PBMCs. The receptors were sampled from a human donor with aplastic anemia. Each CDR3 is given with its conserved first and last residue. Fields, in order: J gene, V gene, CDR3 protein.

J: TRBJ2-7; V: TRBV9; CDR3: CASSASLADEQYF
J: TRBJ1-5; V: TRBV7-2; CDR3: CASSLVGGLVTSNQPQHF
J: TRBJ1-5; V: TRBV24-1; CDR3: CATSGRSNQPQHF
J: TRBJ2-7; V: TRBV5-1; CDR3: CASSGRAFGRGYEQYF
J: TRBJ2-1; V: TRBV7-3; CDR3: CASSLASGNHNEQFF
J: TRBJ2-7; V: TRBV10-3; CDR3: CAISELQGASYEQYF
J: TRBJ2-3; V: TRBV6-1; CDR3: CASSYRDSRGLTDTQYF
J: TRBJ2-3; V: TRBV7-6; CDR3: CASRGTRASTDTQYF
J: TRBJ1-2; V: TRBV9; CDR3: CASSTGTLQTRGYTF
J: TRBJ1-2; V: TRBV6-4; CDR3: CASRRDSRNYGYTF
J: TRBJ2-2; V: TRBV5-1; CDR3: CASSLYVGQGDTGELFF
J: TRBJ1-6; V: TRBV2; CDR3: CASSDGTGVRPLHF
J: TRBJ2-7; V: TRBV20-1; CDR3: CSASYRGQEQYF
J: TRBJ1-1; V: TRBV3-1; CDR3: CAVQGFTEAFF
J: TRBJ1-2; V: TRBV2; CDR3: CASSPEMTGSDYGYTF
J: TRBJ1-4; V: TRBV7-9; CDR3: CASSLGEGAFGKLFF
J: TRBJ1-4; V: TRBV19; CDR3: CASSVGTGRDEKLFF
J: TRBJ2-1; V: TRBV25-1; CDR3: CASSYGQSSSYNEQFF
J: TRBJ1-1; V: TRBV28; CDR3: CASSPPRTTEAFF
J: TRBJ2-7; V: TRBV10-2; CDR3: CASIQRRGGNEQHF
J: TRBJ1-2; V: TRBV20-1; CDR3: CSARDQGDGYTF
J: TRBJ1-5; V: TRBV7-3; CDR3: CASSFYICSGAGGNQPQHF
J: TRBJ2-7; V: TRBV7-6; CDR3: CASSRDMFYEQYF
J: TRBJ2-3; V: TRBV7-4; CDR3: CASSPQGAAGDTQYF
J: TRBJ2-3; V: TRBV24-1; CDR3: CATSDYPGGDTQYF